This T cell receptor beta chain was sequenced for a study of molecular identifiers for immune sequencing clone quantification. Study-level points and caveats: Investigators reportedly could detect spiked Jurkat TCR RNA from one cell among 980,000 or so naive cells.

Making the bulk TCR libraries relied on previously described methods and listed TCR primers. TCRdb independently ran MiXCR on the PCR reads; one entry per CDR3 protein. This sample carries 550,000 to 750,000 distinct CDR3 sequences, 15% to 20% of them seen once, and the ten largest clones take 0.75% to 0.95%. Naive CD8 sequencing libraries were generated from about 21,000 to 970,000 sorted cells, with 10%, 30% or 50% RNA as input. This clonotype was observed many times. As yet, its antigen is unknown. Germline CDR1 reads MDHEN; CDR2 reads SYDVKM. CDR3 length equals 15 residues. V was trimmed by 5 bases and J by 4 bases, leaving 15 bases between them.

The clonotype was recovered from a human donor in good health. Some libraries in this study had Jurkat cell RNA spiked in. The sequenced sample consisted of naive CD8+ T cells from blood, with Jurkat cell RNA spiked in. Specified subset: FACS-sorted CD8+CD4-CCR7+CD45RA+ naive T cells. The V gene is TRBV28, the J gene TRBJ2-1; either TRBD1 or TRBD2 may supply D (6 bases each). The CDR3 protein is CASSLGGRLYNEQFF. The CDR3 nucleotides are TGTGCCAGCAGTCTGGGGGGCAGATTATACAATGAGCAGTTCTTC. The complete variable domain, with remaining parts taken from reference TRBV28 and TRBJ2-1, reads DVKVTQSSRYLVKRTGEKVFLECVQDMDHENMFWYRQDPGLGLRLIYFSYDVKMKEKGDIPEGYSVSREKKERFSLILESASTNQTSMYLCASSLGGRLYNEQFFGPGTRLTVL.